These 29 T cell receptor beta chains share one sample of origin, sequenced in a study of control samples from healthy donors and cancer patients. TCRdb keeps only in-frame clones here, not all; method: immunoSEQ multiplex PCR. The table shows about 82,000 clones, with roughly 86% occurring only once. Sequencing input: blood. These receptors were obtained from a man between 45 and 60 years old in good health.

The V call is TRBV10-1, the J call TRBJ1-5; D unresolved. This CDR3 is built from 13 residues. Trimming took off 3 bases at V and 10 bases at J, with 13 bases between the two ends. Germline-derived CDR1 and CDR2 are WNHNN and SYGVQD (reference sequence). This CDR3 reads CASSDRERGPQHF. For the CDR3, the DNA is TGCGCCAGCAGTGATAGGGAACGTGGACCCCAGCATTTT.

This chain uses TRBV6-5 with TRBJ1-2; TRBD1 matches at 10 bases. This CDR3 has 15 amino acids. V lost 7 bases and J lost 3; bases outside the gene matches: 8. CDR1 and CDR2 (germline): MNHEY, SVGAGI. Here the CDR3 reads CASKSGTGAYYGYTF. CDR3 nucleotide sequence: TGTGCCAGCAAATCCGGGACAGGGGCGTACTATGGCTACACCTTC.

This clone was seen once. V is TRBV9 and J is TRBJ2-5; TRBD2 matches 10 bases. Per the germline V gene, CDR1 is SGDLS and CDR2 is YYNGEE. The CDR3 loop spans 14 amino acids. V was pared by 6 bases and J by 2 bases, with 4 bases of the junction left unmatched. The CDR3, as DNA: TGTGCCAGCAATCTAGCGGGGGATCAAGAGACCCAGTACTTC. Encoded protein: CASNLAGDQETQYF.

This rearrangement joins TRBV4-3 to TRBJ1-5, with a weak D call TRBD1 (6 bases). The germline V gene encodes CDR1 LGHNA and CDR2 YSLEER. The CDR3 is 15 amino acids. Trimming took off 0 bases at V and 8 bases at J, with 14 bases between the two ends. CDR3 amino acids: CASSQDVRGFEPQHF. CDR3 nucleotide sequence: TGCGCCAGCAGCCAAGATGTCAGGGGCTTTGAGCCCCAGCATTTT.

The genes are TRBV11-2 and TRBJ2-7, with 7 bases that match TRBD2. The CDR3 covers 15 residues. CDR1 SGHAT and CDR2 FQNNGV come from the germline V gene. V lost 1 base and J lost 2; bases outside the gene matches: 5. The CDR3 reads CASSLGLADTYEQYF. CDR3 sequence (DNA): TGTGCCAGCAGCTTAGGTCTAGCGGACACCTACGAGCAGTACTTC.

V usage is TRBV27 and J usage is TRBJ2-7; 11 bases fit TRBD2. V dropped 1 base and J dropped 4; count of bases not matched to a gene: 3. CDR1 is MNHEY, CDR2 SMNVEV, per germline (reference sequence). The CDR3 spans 15 residues. CDR3 sequence (DNA): TGTGCCAGCAGTTTATTGAGACTAGCGGGGTACGAGCAGTACTTC. Amino acids: CASSLLRLAGYEQYF.

The rearrangement uses TRBV4-1 and TRBJ2-1, with 12 bases aligning to TRBD2. Germline V CDR1 and CDR2: MGHRA, YSYEKL. V shed 5 bases and J 5 bases; nucleotides not matched to a gene: 4. There are 15 residues in the CDR3. CDR3 sequence reads: CASSFRLAGDNEQFF. The CDR3 DNA is TGCGCCAGCAGCTTTCGACTAGCGGGGGACAATGAGCAGTTCTTC.

This sequence joins TRBV20-1 and TRBJ2-1; D is unclear. V lost 7 bases, J lost 6 bases, and 10 bases lay in between. This CDR3 comprises 11 residues. Germline V gene lookup returns CDR1 DFQATT and CDR2 SNEGSKA (reference sequence). The CDR3 region is CSVQGVNEQFF. In nucleotides, the CDR3 is TGCAGTGTACAAGGTGTCAATGAGCAGTTCTTC.

Comments on this clone: The junction does not match germline at one end; this may be a read error. V gene TRBV6-5 combines with J gene TRBJ2-7, with D unresolved. Germline loops: CDR1 MNHEY, CDR2 SVGAGI. The CDR3 extends over 10 amino acids. The CDR3 DNA follows: TGTGCCAGCGGTTACTACGAGCAGTACTTC. This encodes CASGYYEQYF.

This chain joins TRBV6-5 and TRBJ1-4, with D tentatively TRBD1 (5 bases). The length of the CDR3 is 13 residues. The germline V and J ends were trimmed by 10 bases and 5 bases, with 14 bases remaining between them. Germline CDR1 reads MNHEY; CDR2 reads SVGAGI. CDR3 nucleotide sequence: TGTGCCACCAAGACGGGGGGAAATGAAAAACTGTTTTTT. Protein product: CATKTGGNEKLFF.

The chain couples TRBV29-1 to TRBJ1-2; tentative D call: TRBD1 (5 bases). The germline gives CDR1 SQVTM, CDR2 ANQGSEA. Trimming took 4 bases from V and 2 from J, leaving 17 bases between them. This CDR3 has 15 residues. The CDR3 sequence is CSVVGDPLRNYGYTF. DNA for the CDR3: TGCAGCGTTGTCGGGGACCCTCTCCGAAACTATGGCTACACCTTC.

CDR3 nucleotides: TGCGCCAGCAGTGACGGGACAGGGGGAGGAGAGACCCAGTACTTC. Amino acids: CASSDGTGGGETQYF. V is TRBV10-2 and J is TRBJ2-5; 11 positions agree with TRBD1. Germline assignment: CDR1 WSHSY and CDR2 SAAADI. V lost 3 bases and J lost 4; bases outside the gene matches: 4. The CDR3 extends over 15 amino acids.

V and J are TRBV14 and TRBJ2-2; 8 bases are a match to TRBD2. This CDR3 region has 17 residues. V lost 0 bases to trimming and J lost 7 bases; unmatched junction nucleotides: 10. Germline V gene lookup returns CDR1 SGHDN and CDR2 FVKESK. The chain's CDR3 is CASSQETGTRKGGELFF. The CDR3 DNA follows: TGTGCCAGCAGCCAAGAAACCGGGACTAGGAAGGGCGGGGAGCTGTTTTTT.

The rearrangement links TRBV7-2 to TRBJ2-3, with D possibly matching TRBD1 (6 bases). Germline V gene lookup returns CDR1 SGHTA and CDR2 FQGNSA. The CDR3 extends over 18 amino acids. V was cut by 6 bases and J by 0 bases, with 22 bases left in between. For the CDR3, the DNA is TGTGCCAGCAGTTACAGGCCTTGGACGGACAGTAGCACAGATACGCAGTATTTT. This gives the protein CASSYRPWTDSSTDTQYF.

The chain links TRBV7-8 to TRBJ2-7, with D tentatively TRBD2 (7 bases). The CDR3 totals 14 residues. The ends were cut back, 3 bases at V and 3 bases at J, with 12 bases in the middle. Germline values: CDR1 SGHVS, CDR2 FQNEAQ. CDR3 region: CASSLRGGLYEQYV. The CDR3 coding sequence is TGTGCCAGCAGCTTGAGGGGGGGCCTCTACGAGCAGTACGTC.

This chain uses TRBV29-1 with TRBJ2-3; D unclear. V was shortened by 5 bases and J by 2 bases, with 5 bases between the two germline ends. Germline V gene data show CDR1 as SQVTM and CDR2 as ANQGSEA. This CDR3 region has 11 residues. As DNA, the CDR3 is TGCAGCGTTCGACCCACAGATACGCAGTATTTT. Translation gives CSVRPTDTQYF.

In its sample, this clone is large (0.1 to 1%). The rearrangement joins TRBV3-1 (or the pseudogene TRBV3-2) to TRBJ2-5, with D unclear. The CDR3 totals 16 residues. Trimming stripped 0 bases from V and 1 base from J, with 12 bases between. Germline V lookup: CDR1 LGHDT, CDR2 YNNKEL (reference sequence). The CDR3 nucleotides are TGTGCCAGCAGCCAAGACAGTTTTCATCCCCAAGAGACCCAGTACTTC. Its protein is CASSQDSFHPQETQYF.

The V and J genes are TRBV4-3 and TRBJ2-7; TRBD1 aligns across 11 bases. Germline V CDR1 and CDR2: LGHNA, YSLEER. The V and J ends lost 4 bases and 7 bases, in that order; junction bases with no gene match: 6. The CDR3 spans 14 residues. CDR3 sequence: CASSPDRGLREQYF. CDR3 coding DNA: TGCGCCAGCAGCCCGGACAGGGGGCTAAGAGAGCAGTACTTC.

This clone appeared a single time. The chain joins TRBV6-6 to TRBJ1-4; D not resolved. In germline, CDR1 is MNHNY, CDR2 SVGAGI (reference sequence). Trimming took off 6 bases at V and 7 bases at J, with 9 bases between the two ends. The CDR3 extends over 12 amino acids. This CDR3 reads CASSPGREKLFF. The CDR3 DNA is TGTGCCAGCAGCCCCGGACGTGAAAAACTGTTTTTT.

There are a few counts of this clone. The genes are TRBV5-5 and TRBJ2-3; D is uncertain. From germline, CDR1 is SGHKS and CDR2 YYEKEE (reference sequence). The V gene lost 4 bases and the J gene lost 4 bases, with 10 bases spanning the gap. The CDR3 spans 13 residues. Here the CDR3 DNA reads TGTGCCAGCAGCCCCATCGCAGCAGATACGCAGTATTTT. It is translated as CASSPIAADTQYF.

The chain employs TRBV14 and TRBJ2-7; the match to TRBD1 covers 8 bases. CDR1 is SGHDN and CDR2 is FVKESK in the germline V gene. This CDR3 spans 15 amino acids. The V segment lost 4 bases and the J segment 5 bases; nucleotides outside the gene matches: 10. The CDR3 coding sequence is TGTGCCAGCAGCCTTTCTGCCGGGACAGGTGACGAGCAGTACTTC. Translation: CASSLSAGTGDEQYF.

The rearrangement links TRBV27 to TRBJ2-2, with D perhaps matching TRBD1 (5 bases). The CDR3 length is 15 residues. V gave up 2 bases and J gave up 6 bases, with 13 bases separating them. The germline V gene encodes CDR1 MNHEY and CDR2 SMNVEV (reference sequence). The CDR3 DNA is TGTGCCAGCAGTTTACAGGGTAGAAAAGCCGGGGAGCTGTTTTTT. Translating gives CASSLQGRKAGELFF.

The V call is TRBV15, the J call TRBJ1-4; TRBD1 might be the D (5 bases). The germline V and J ends were trimmed by 1 base and 8 bases, with 17 bases remaining between them. The CDR3 consists of 16 residues. Germline-derived CDR1 and CDR2 are LNHNV and YYDKDF (reference sequence). In DNA form, the CDR3 reads TGTGCCACCAGCAGAGGGATTGAGGGGCGGAACGAAAAACTGTTTTTT. Protein sequence: CATSRGIEGRNEKLFF.

The CDR3 sequence: CASSDGRGGPSYNEQFF. Here the CDR3 DNA reads TGTGCCAGCAGCGACGGTCGGGGGGGCCCGTCCTACAATGAGCAGTTCTTC. This chain links TRBV9 with TRBJ2-1, with 8 positions matching TRBD2. Germline V gives CDR1 SGDLS, CDR2 YYNGEE. The CDR3 is 17 amino acids. The ends lost 3 bases at V and 1 base at J; junction bases unmatched: 9.

The rearrangement joins TRBV19 to TRBJ1-1; TRBD1 matches at 7 bases. CDR1 is LNHDA and CDR2 is SQIVND in the germline V gene (reference sequence). This CDR3 has 14 amino acids. The V gene end was trimmed by 4 bases and the J gene end by 6 bases; junction bases not matched to a gene: 8. The CDR3 loop reads CASSKYFQGAEAFF. The DNA of the CDR3 is TGTGCCAGTAGTAAATACTTCCAGGGGGCTGAAGCTTTCTTT.

The rearrangement links TRBV10-3 to TRBJ2-7; tentative D call: TRBD2 (5 bases). The germline V gene has CDR1 ENHRY and CDR2 SYGVKD. The CDR3 runs 14 residues. The CDR3 region is CTRAVLLASYEQYV. The CDR3 DNA reads TGTACCCGAGCAGTGCTCCTAGCCTCCTACGAGCAGTACGTC.

This chain uses TRBV5-1 with TRBJ2-5, with 7 bases lining up with TRBD2. Per germline, CDR1 SGHRS and CDR2 YFSETQ. The CDR3 length is 14 residues. J lost 3 bases, V lost 2 bases, and 4 bases had no gene match. The CDR3 DNA reads as TGCGCCAGCAGCTTTGCGGGAGCTGAAGAGACCCAGTACTTC. Protein sequence: CASSFAGAEETQYF.

This clone was detected only a few times. The rearrangement links TRBV10-3 to TRBJ1-1; 9 nucleotides line up with TRBD1. The V and J ends lost 0 bases and 1 base, in that order; junction bases with no gene match: 0. This CDR3 contains 15 residues. Germline V gene sequence: CDR1 ENHRY, CDR2 SYGVKD. As DNA, the CDR3 is TGTGCCATCAGTGAGTCGGGACAGGGGAACACTGAAGCTTTCTTT. Translating gives CAISESGQGNTEAFF.

The genes are TRBV6-2 or TRBV6-3 and TRBJ1-6; D remains ambiguous. V was pared by 2 bases and J by 3 bases, with 8 bases between. Germline V gene sequence: CDR1 MNHEY, CDR2 SVGEGT. The CDR3 spans 15 residues. This CDR3 is CASSYRRDYNSPLHF. The CDR3 DNA sequence: TGTGCCAGCAGTTACCGCAGAGACTATAATTCACCCCTCCACTTT.